This TCR beta chain stems from a study of T cell responses to AZD1222 COVID-19 vaccine. Some clones are missing from TCRdb's copy, which holds only in-frame ones; the method was immunoSEQ multiplex PCR. The sample comprises nearly 110,000 clones, 85% to 90% of which are singletons, and around 5.1% rests with the top ten. Findings of the study overall: No repertoire was sampled before or during the peak T cell response, only after it.

This clone was recorded once. Its cognate antigen is unknown. Per the germline V gene, CDR1 is ENHRY and CDR2 is SYGVKD. The CDR3 has 15 residues. Trimming took 2 bases from V and 3 from J, leaving 13 bases between them. This clonotype was obtained from an adult in good health. V and J are TRBV10-3 and TRBJ1-1; tentative D call: TRBD1 (6 bases). The sample in question was peripheral blood, obtained on day 0 of AZD1222 vaccination. CDR3 residues: CAISEEGGGDTEAFF. The CDR3 nucleotides read TGTGCCATCAGTGAGGAGGGGGGAGGGGACACTGAAGCTTTCTTT.